This TCR beta chain was observed in a study of blood T cell repertoires in COVID-19. The protocol was immunoSEQ multiplex PCR, while the TCRdb copy is restricted to in-frame clones and leaves out a portion. The sample shows about 430,000 clones, around 87% of them seen only once. The CDR3 has 14 amino acids. Trimming removed 1 base at V and 12 bases at J, with 19 bases between. The V gene's germline CDR1 is SGHRS and CDR2 YFSETQ. Individuals drawn from about two dozen US areas were about 18 to 100 years old. Cohort 3 recovered donors had two negative PCRs, clearance, or symptom resolution. Material: PBMCs or T cells enriched from blood (not recorded which). The sequence derives from a man between 25 and 39 years old who had recovered from COVID-19. This chain links TRBV5-1 with TRBJ1-1; perhaps TRBD1 as D (6 bases). CDR3 nucleotides: TGCGCCAGCAGCTTGACCCAGGGGTACGGGAAAACTTTCTTT. Translated, it gives CASSLTQGYGKTFF. The variable domain in full, with the rest retrieved from reference TRBV5-1 and TRBJ1-1, is KAGVTQTPRYLIKTRGQQVTLSCSPISGHRSVSWYQQTPGQGLQFLFEYFSETQRNKGNFPGRFSGRQFSNSRSEMNVSTLELGDSALYLCASSLTQGYGKTFFGQGTRLTVV.